Listed below are T cell receptor beta chains from one sample, sequenced in a study of shared clonotypes between healthy human individuals. Sequencing was performed with immunoSEQ multiplex PCR; in TCRdb, only in-frame clones are kept and a portion is missing. Among hundreds of thousands of clones, around 79% were seen once, and the ten largest hold around 13%. The sample was PBMCs. Receptors were obtained from a middle-aged woman in good health. Some clones in this sample may be carry-over from other donors' samples. Each CDR3 is given with its conserved first and last residue. A D gene is named only where the DNA matches it firmly. Expanded clones get a size class; other rows say once, few or many, or leave the size out.

TRBV28,TRBJ2-7,.,.,TGTGCCAGCAGCCGAGGGAGTACGGTCGAGCAGTACTTC,CASSRGSTVEQYF
TRBV10-1,TRBJ2-3,.,TRBD1,TGCGCCAGCAGTGGGGGGACAGGGGGTGGTGCAGATACGCAGTATTTT,CASSGGTGGGADTQYF
TRBV7-3,TRBJ2-3,.,.,TGTGCCAGCAGCTTGGCTGGGAGCGGCACAGATACGCAGTATTTT,CASSLAGSGTDTQYF
TRBV2,TRBJ1-2,.,.,TGTGCCAGCAGTGAAGCGGCCGGCAGGGCCAACTATGGCTACACCTTC,CASSEAAGRANYGYTF
TRBV30,TRBJ1-1,.,.,TGTGCCTGGAGTGTAAGGCGACTTATGAACACTGAAGCTTTCTTT,CAWSVRRLMNTEAFF
TRBV7-2,TRBJ2-7,.,.,TGTGCCAGCAGCCGCCGGACTTCGGGGAACGAGCAGTACTTC,CASSRRTSGNEQYF
TRBV21-1,TRBJ2-7,.,.,TGTGCCAGCAGCGACCTCGGGTGGGCTAGTGTCAGCCACGAGCAGTACTTC,CASSDLGWASVSHEQYF
TRBV30,TRBJ2-5,.,.,TGTGCCTGGAGCGATCTTGAGACCCAGTACTTC,CAWSDLETQYF
TRBV5-4,TRBJ2-7,.,TRBD2,TGTGCCAGCAGCCCGGGACTAGCGGGTGGAGGCGAGCAGTACTTC,CASSPGLAGGGEQYF
TRBV7-9,TRBJ2-7,once,.,TGTGCCAGCAGCTTAGCGGACGGGCCTTACGAGCAGTACTTC,CASSLADGPYEQYF
TRBV28,TRBJ2-7,.,.,TGTGCCAGCAGTTTATCGGCAGGTTCGACCTACGAGCAGTACTTC,CASSLSAGSTYEQYF
TRBV5-5,TRBJ1-1,.,.,TGTGCCAGCAGCTGGGGGAGGAACACTGAAGCTTTCTTT,CASSWGRNTEAFF
TRBV6-1,TRBJ2-5,once,.,TGTGCCAGCAGTATCGTGAGTTCAGCAGAGACCCAGTACTTC,CASSIVSSAETQYF
TRBV25-1,TRBJ1-3,.,.,TGTGCCAGCAGTGAATACGGTGGAAACACCATATATTTT,CASSEYGGNTIYF
TRBV19,TRBJ2-2,.,.,TGTGCCAGTAGTATAGCCTGGCCCGCGGGACTCACCACCGGGGAGCTGTTTTTT,CASSIAWPAGLTTGELFF
TRBV5-4,TRBJ2-3,.,TRBD2,TGTGCCAGCAACGAAGGGACTAACACAGATACGCAGTATTTT,CASNEGTNTDTQYF
TRBV6-6,TRBJ2-6,.,TRBD1,TGTGCCAGCAGTTGGGGACAGGGCTCTGGGGCCAACGTCCTGACTTTC,CASSWGQGSGANVLTF
TRBV11-2,TRBJ2-3,.,.,TGTGCCAGCAGCTTAGGGGCCGGGAACACAGATACGCAGTATTTT,CASSLGAGNTDTQYF
TRBV19,TRBJ2-1,.,TRBD1,TGTGCCAGTAGGGCCGGGACAGATTACAATGAGCAGTTCTTC,CASRAGTDYNEQFF
TRBV7-2,TRBJ2-7,.,TRBD1,TGTGCCAGCAGCGAGTGGGGACAGGGCTTAATGCCCTACGAGCAGTACTTC,CASSEWGQGLMPYEQYF
TRBV28,TRBJ1-2,.,.,TGTGCCAGCAGCCGCGCGGACCACTATGGCTACACCTTC,CASSRADHYGYTF
TRBV6-5,TRBJ2-7,.,.,TGTGCCTGTCAGCAGGGATTCTCCTACGAGCAGCACTTC,CACQQGFSYEQHF
TRBV7-9,TRBJ2-5,.,TRBD1,TGTGCCAGCAGCTTAGCAGGGACAGGGTTGGAGACCCAGTACTTC,CASSLAGTGLETQYF
TRBV7-9,TRBJ2-1,.,.,TGTGCCAGCAGCTTAGCGGACAATGAGCAGTTCTTC,CASSLADNEQFF
TRBV7-2,TRBJ2-2,few,.,TGTGCCAGCAGCTTACACAGGGTAGACACCGGGGAGCTGTTTTTT,CASSLHRVDTGELFF
TRBV7-9,TRBJ1-1,.,.,TGTGCCAGCAGCTTAGCGGGGGTCACTGAAGCTTTCTTT,CASSLAGVTEAFF
TRBV7-8,TRBJ2-1,.,TRBD1,TGTGCCAGCAGCTTAGGACAGGGGATCGGTGAGCAGTTCTTC,CASSLGQGIGEQFF
TRBV13,TRBJ2-7,.,TRBD1,TGTGCCAGCAGCCCCCGGGACAGGGTCGGGAAGCAGCAGTACTTC,CASSPRDRVGKQQYF
TRBV28,TRBJ1-4,few,.,TGTGCCAGCAGCTACAGGGATTACGGTGAAAAACTGTTTTTT,CASSYRDYGEKLFF
TRBV7-2,TRBJ1-4,.,.,TGTGCCAGCAGCTTGATGAGGGGACAAGGGAATGAAAAACTGTTTTTT,CASSLMRGQGNEKLFF
TRBV19,TRBJ1-4,.,.,TGTGCCAGTAGCACCCTAGGCGGAAACGGTCGTGAAAAACTGTTTTTT,CASSTLGGNGREKLFF
TRBV7-2,TRBJ2-4,.,TRBD2,TGTGCCAGCAGCTTGGGACTAGCGGGAATCCGTCACATTCAGTACTTC,CASSLGLAGIRHIQYF
TRBV30,TRBJ2-5,.,TRBD2,TGTGCCTGGAGTTTTACTAGCGGGAGGTTCCAGTACTTC,CAWSFTSGRFQYF
TRBV15,TRBJ2-1,few,TRBD2,TGTGCCACCAGCAGAGATTCCCTAGCGGGGACCAATGAGCAGTTCTTC,CATSRDSLAGTNEQFF
TRBV2,TRBJ2-1,once,.,TGTGCCAGCAGTGGAGGACTTAGCTCCTACAATGAGCAGTTCTTC,CASSGGLSSYNEQFF
TRBV19,TRBJ2-5,.,.,TGTGCCAGTCACCCAATCGGGGGCGCTACCCACCAAGAGACCCAGTACTTC,CASHPIGGATHQETQYF
TRBV7-3,TRBJ2-7,.,.,TGTGCCAGCAGCTTAGGAGGCGGGTCCTACGAGCAGTACTTC,CASSLGGGSYEQYF
TRBV18,TRBJ2-7,once,.,TGTGCCAGCTCTATGACCGCTACGAGTTCCTACGAGCAGTACTTC,CASSMTATSSYEQYF
TRBV6-5,TRBJ2-2,.,.,TGTGCCAGCAGTTACTCAAGAATTGCAGACACCGGGGAGCTGTTTTTT,CASSYSRIADTGELFF
TRBV28,TRBJ2-7,few,.,TGTGCCAGCAGTTTACAGGGTCACCCCTACGAGCAGTACTTC,CASSLQGHPYEQYF
TRBV10-1,TRBJ1-1,.,.,TGCGCCAGCAGTGAGCGACGGGGGTCGGGCACTGAAGCTTTCTTT,CASSERRGSGTEAFF
TRBV5-8,TRBJ2-7,.,.,TGTGCCAGCAGCTCGGGACTCCTTGGGGAGCAGTACTTC,CASSSGLLGEQYF